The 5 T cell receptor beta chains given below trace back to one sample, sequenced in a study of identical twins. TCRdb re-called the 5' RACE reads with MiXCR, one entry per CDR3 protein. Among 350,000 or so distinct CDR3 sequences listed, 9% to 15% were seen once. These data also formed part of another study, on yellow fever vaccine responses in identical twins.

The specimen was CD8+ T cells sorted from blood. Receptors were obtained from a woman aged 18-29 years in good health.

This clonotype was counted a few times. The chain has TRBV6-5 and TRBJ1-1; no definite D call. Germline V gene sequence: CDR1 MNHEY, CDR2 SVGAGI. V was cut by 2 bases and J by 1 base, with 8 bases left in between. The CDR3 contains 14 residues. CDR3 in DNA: TGTGCCAGCAGTTACGCGGGGTCGAACACTGAAGCTTTCTTT. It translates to CASSYAGSNTEAFF.

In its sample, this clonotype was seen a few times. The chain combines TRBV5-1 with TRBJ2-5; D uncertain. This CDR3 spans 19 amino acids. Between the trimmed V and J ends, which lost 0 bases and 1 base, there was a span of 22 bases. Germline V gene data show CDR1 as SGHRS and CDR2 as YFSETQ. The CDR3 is CASSLGAQWAENFQETQYF. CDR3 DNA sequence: TGCGCCAGCAGCTTGGGGGCTCAGTGGGCAGAAAACTTCCAAGAGACCCAGTACTTC.

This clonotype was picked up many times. CDR3 residues: CASSQETDTQYF. CDR3 bases: TGTGCCAGCAGCCAGGAGACAGATACGCAGTATTTT. J is TRBJ2-3 and V is TRBV4-2; D remains unclear. The V end lost 3 bases, the J end lost 3 bases, and 4 bases lay between the germline ends. The germline V gene has CDR1 LGHNA and CDR2 YNFKEQ. This CDR3 region has 12 residues.

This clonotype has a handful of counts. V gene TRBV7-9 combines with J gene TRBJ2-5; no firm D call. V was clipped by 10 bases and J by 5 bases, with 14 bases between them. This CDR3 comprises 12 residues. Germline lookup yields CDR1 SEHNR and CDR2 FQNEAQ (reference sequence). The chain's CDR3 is CATRSGFETQYF. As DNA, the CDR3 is TGTGCCACCAGGTCGGGTTTTGAGACCCAGTACTTC.

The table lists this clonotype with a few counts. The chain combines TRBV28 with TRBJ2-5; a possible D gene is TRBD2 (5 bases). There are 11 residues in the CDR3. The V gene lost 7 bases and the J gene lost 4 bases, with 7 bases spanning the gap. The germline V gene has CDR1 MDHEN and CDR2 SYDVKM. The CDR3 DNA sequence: TGTGCCAGCATGGGGAGAGAGACCCAGTACTTC. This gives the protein CASMGRETQYF.